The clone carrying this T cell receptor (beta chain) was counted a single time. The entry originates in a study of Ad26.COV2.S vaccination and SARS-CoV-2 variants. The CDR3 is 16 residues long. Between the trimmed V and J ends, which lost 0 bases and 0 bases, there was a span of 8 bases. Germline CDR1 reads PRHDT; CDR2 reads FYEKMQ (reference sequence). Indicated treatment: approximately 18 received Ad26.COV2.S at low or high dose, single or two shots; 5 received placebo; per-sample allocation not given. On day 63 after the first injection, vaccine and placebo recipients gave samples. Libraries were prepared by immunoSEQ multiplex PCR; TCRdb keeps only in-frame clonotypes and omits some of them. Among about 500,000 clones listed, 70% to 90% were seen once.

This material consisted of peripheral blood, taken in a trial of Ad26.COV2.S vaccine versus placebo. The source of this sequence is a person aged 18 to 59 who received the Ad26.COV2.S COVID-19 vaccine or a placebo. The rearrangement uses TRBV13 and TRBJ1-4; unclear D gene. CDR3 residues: CASSLGSFATNEKLFF. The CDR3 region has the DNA TGTGCCAGCAGCTTAGGTAGCTTCGCAACTAATGAAAAACTGTTTTTT.